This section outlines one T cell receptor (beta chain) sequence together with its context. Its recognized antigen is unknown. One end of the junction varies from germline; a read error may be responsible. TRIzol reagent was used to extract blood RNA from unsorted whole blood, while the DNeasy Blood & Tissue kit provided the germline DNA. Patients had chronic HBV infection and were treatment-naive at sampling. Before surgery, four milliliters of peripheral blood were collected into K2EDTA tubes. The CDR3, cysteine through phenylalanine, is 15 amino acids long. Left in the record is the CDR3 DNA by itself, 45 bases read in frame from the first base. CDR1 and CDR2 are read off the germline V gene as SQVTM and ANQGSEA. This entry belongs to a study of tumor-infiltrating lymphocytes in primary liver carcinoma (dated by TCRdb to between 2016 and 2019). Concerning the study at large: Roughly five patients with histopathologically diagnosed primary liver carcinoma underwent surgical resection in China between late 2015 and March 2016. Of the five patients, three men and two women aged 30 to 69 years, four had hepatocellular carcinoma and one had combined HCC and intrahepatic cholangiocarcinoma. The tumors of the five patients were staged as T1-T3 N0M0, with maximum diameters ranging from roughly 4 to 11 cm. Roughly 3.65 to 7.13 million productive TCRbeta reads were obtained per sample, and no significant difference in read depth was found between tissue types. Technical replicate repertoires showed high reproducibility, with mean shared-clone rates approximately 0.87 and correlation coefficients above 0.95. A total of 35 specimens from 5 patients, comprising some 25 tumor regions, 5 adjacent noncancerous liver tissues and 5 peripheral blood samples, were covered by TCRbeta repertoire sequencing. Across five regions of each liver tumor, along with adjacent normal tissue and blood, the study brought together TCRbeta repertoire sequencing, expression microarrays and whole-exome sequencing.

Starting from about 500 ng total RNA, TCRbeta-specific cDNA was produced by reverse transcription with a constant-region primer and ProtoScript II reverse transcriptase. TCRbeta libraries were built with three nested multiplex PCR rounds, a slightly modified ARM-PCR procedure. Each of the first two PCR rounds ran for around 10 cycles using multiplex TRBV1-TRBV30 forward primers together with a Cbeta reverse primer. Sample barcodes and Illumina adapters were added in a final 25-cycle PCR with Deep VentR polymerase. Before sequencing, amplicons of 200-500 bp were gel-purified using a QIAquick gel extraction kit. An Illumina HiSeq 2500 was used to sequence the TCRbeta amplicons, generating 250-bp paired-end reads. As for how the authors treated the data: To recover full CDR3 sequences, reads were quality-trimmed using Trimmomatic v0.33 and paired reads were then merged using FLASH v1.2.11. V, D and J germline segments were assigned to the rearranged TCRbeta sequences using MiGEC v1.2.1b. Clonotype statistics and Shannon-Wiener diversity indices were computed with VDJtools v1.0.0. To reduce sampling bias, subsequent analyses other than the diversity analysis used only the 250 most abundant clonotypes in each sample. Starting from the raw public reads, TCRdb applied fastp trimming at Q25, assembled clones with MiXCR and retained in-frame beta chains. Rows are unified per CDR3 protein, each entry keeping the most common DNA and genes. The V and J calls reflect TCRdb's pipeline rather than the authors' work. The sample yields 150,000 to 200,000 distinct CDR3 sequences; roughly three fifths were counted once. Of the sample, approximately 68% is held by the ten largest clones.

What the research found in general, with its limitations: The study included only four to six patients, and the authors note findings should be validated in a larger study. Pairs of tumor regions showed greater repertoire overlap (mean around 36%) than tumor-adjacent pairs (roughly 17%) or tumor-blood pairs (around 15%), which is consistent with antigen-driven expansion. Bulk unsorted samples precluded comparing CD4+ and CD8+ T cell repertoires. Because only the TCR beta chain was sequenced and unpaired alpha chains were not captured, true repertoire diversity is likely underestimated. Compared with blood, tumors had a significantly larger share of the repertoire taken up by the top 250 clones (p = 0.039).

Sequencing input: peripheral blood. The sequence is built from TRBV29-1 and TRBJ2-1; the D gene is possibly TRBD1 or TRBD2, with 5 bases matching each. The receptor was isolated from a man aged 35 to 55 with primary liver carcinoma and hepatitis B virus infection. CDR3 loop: CSAGPPSSSYSEQFF. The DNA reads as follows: TGCAGCGCGGGGCCTCCATCCAGCTCCTACAGTGAGCAGTTCTTC.